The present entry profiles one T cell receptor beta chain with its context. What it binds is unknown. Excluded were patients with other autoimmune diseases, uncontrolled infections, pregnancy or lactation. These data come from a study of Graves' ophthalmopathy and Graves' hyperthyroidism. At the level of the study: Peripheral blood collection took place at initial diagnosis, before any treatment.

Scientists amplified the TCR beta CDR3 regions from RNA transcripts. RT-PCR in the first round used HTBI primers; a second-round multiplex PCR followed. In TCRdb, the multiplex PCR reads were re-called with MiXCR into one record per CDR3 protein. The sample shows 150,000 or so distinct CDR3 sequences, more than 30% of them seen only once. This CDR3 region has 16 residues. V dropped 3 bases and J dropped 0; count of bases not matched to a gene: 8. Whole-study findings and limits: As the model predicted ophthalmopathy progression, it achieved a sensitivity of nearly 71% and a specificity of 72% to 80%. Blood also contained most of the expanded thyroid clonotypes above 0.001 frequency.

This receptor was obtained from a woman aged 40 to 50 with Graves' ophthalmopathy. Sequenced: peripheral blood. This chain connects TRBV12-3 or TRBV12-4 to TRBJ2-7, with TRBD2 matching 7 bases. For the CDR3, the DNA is TGTGCCAGCAGTTTGGCGAGCGGGAAAGGCTCCTACGAGCAGTACTTC. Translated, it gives CASSLASGKGSYEQYF.